This TCR beta chain was captured by sequencing in a study of cytomegalovirus exposure and HLA in healthy donors. Findings and limits, study-wide: The study assumed roughly uniform donor sequencing depth for presence/absence analyses. The authors later linked a missense DCLRE1C variant to TCR beta V- and J-gene trimming. The study found most TCR sequences rare, yet found some public TCRs in many donors.

In regard to this clone: As yet, its antigen is unknown.

The study ran its PCR with 60 Vbeta and 13 Jbeta primers. Repertoires were generated with immunoSEQ multiplex PCR, while TCRdb's copy carries only in-frame clones and drops some. The table lists fewer than 200,000 clones, around 80% of them singletons, with 0.75% to 0.8% in the top ten. Per the germline V gene, CDR1 is SGHRS and CDR2 is YFSETQ. The V and J ends lost 4 bases and 2 bases respectively, with 16 bases between them. CDR3 length equals 16 residues. The rearrangement joins TRBV5-1 to TRBJ2-1, with D perhaps matching TRBD2 (6 bases). The sample taken for sequencing was PBMCs. This clonotype originated in a female donor in good health and CMV-seronegative. CDR3 sequence (DNA): TGCGCCAGCAGCCCCGACGGGGGAGCGGCCTACAATGAGCAGTTCTTC. Protein product: CASSPDGGAAYNEQFF.